This is a list of T cell receptor beta chains from one sample in a study of cytomegalovirus exposure and HLA in healthy donors. Measured with immunoSEQ multiplex PCR; TCRdb has only the in-frame clones, and not every one. The profile shows about 100,000 clones, about 76% of them singletons. The sequenced sample was PBMCs. The receptors here all came from a man between 35 and 55 years old in good health and CMV-seropositive. Both conserved end residues are part of each CDR3. D genes are given only for firm matches. Only some rows state a clone size, as once, few, many or a class for expanded clones.

NA | NA | TRBJ1-3 | TRBV9 | TGTGCCAGCAGCGTAGAGGGGTTCTCTGGAAACACCATATATTTT | CASSVEGFSGNTIYF
NA | NA | TRBJ1-2 | TRBV13 | TGTGCCAGCAGCTTAGGGGCCAACTATGGCTACACCTTC | CASSLGANYGYTF
NA | NA | TRBJ2-3 | TRBV5-1 | TGCGCCAGCAGCCAACGACAGGTCACAGATACGCAGTATTTT | CASSQRQVTDTQYF
NA | NA | TRBJ2-7 | TRBV5-4 | TGTGCCAGCAGCTTGGGGCTCTACGAGCAGTACTTC | CASSLGLYEQYF
NA | TRBD2 | TRBJ2-1 | TRBV14 | TGTGCCAGCAGCCGGACTAGCGGATACAATGAGCAGTTCTTC | CASSRTSGYNEQFF
NA | NA | TRBJ2-2 | TRBV2 | TGTGCCAGCAGTCGAGGGACAACTAACACCGGGGAGCTGTTTTTT | CASSRGTTNTGELFF
NA | TRBD1 | TRBJ1-3 | TRBV27 | TGTGCCAGCGCAGGGGGCCTCTCTGGAAACACCATATATTTT | CASAGGLSGNTIYF
NA | NA | TRBJ1-6 | TRBV19 | TGTGCCAGTAGTATCGGCAGGGCTGAATCACCCCTCCACTTT | CASSIGRAESPLHF
NA | TRBD2 | TRBJ2-1 | TRBV7-6 | TGTGCCAGCAGTCCTAGCGGGGGCCTCGATGAGCAGTTCTTC | CASSPSGGLDEQFF
NA | NA | TRBJ1-5 | TRBV10-3 | TGTGCCATCAGTGGCAGCGGGGGCAATCAGCCCCAGCATTTT | CAISGSGGNQPQHF
NA | NA | TRBJ1-1 | TRBV6-1 | TGTGCCAGCAGTGAGGGCAGTTTGAACACTGAAGCTTTCTTT | CASSEGSLNTEAFF
NA | NA | TRBJ2-5 | TRBV6-1 | TGTGCCAGCAGTGGCTCACTAGTGGAGACCCAGTACTTC | CASSGSLVETQYF
NA | NA | TRBJ2-4 | TRBV5-1 | TGCGCCAGCAGCTTGGAGGAAGCCCGATCAGGCAAAAACATTCAGTACTTC | CASSLEEARSGKNIQYF
NA | NA | TRBJ1-1 | TRBV7-9 | TGTGCCAGCAGCTCGGGGGACCTGAACACTGAAGCTTTCTTT | CASSSGDLNTEAFF
NA | TRBD2 | TRBJ2-5 | TRBV10-1 | TGCGCCAGCAGTGCTTTAGCGGGAGGGACCTCTACCCAGTACTTC | CASSALAGGTSTQYF
medium-sized | TRBD2 | TRBJ2-7 | TRBV28 | TGTGCCAGCAGTTCTTTCCTGTATGGGACTAGCGGGCTACCCTACGAGCAGTACTTC | CASSSFLYGTSGLPYEQYF
NA | NA | TRBJ1-3 | TRBV29-1 | TGCAGCGCCACGGACAGATCCTCTGGAAACACCATATATTTT | CSATDRSSGNTIYF
NA | TRBD2 | TRBJ2-7 | TRBV5-4 | TGTGCCAGCAGCCCCGAAGCGGGGGCGATCTACGAGCAGTACTTC | CASSPEAGAIYEQYF
NA | TRBD1 | TRBJ2-5 | TRBV5-6 | TGTGCCAGCAGCGAGACAGGGGGCAGCGAGACCCAGTACTTC | CASSETGGSETQYF
NA | NA | TRBJ2-1 | TRBV6-1 | TGTGCCAGCAGTGAAGCGGTCGAGAAGCAGTTCTTC | CASSEAVEKQFF
NA | NA | TRBJ2-1 | TRBV7-9 | TGTGCCAGCAGCCGTTTGGCCGGGAGAAGGTACAATGAGCAGTTCTTC | CASSRLAGRRYNEQFF
NA | TRBD1 | TRBJ2-7 | TRBV2 | TGTGCCAGCAGTGCATTCAAGGGACAGGGAGCGGGGCAGTACTTC | CASSAFKGQGAGQYF
NA | NA | TRBJ2-5 | TRBV7-9 | TGTGCCAGCAGTCAGGGGTTTTCGGCAGGTGGTGGAGAGACCCAGTACTTC | CASSQGFSAGGGETQYF
NA | TRBD1 | TRBJ1-2 | TRBV6-5 | TGTGCCAGCAGTTACGGGGGACAGGGGGGCTATGGCTACACCTTC | CASSYGGQGGYGYTF
few | TRBD2 | TRBJ2-3 | TRBV13 | TGTGCCAGCAGCTTAGGACCGCGGGGGGGGTTAAATACGCAGTATTTT | CASSLGPRGGLNTQYF